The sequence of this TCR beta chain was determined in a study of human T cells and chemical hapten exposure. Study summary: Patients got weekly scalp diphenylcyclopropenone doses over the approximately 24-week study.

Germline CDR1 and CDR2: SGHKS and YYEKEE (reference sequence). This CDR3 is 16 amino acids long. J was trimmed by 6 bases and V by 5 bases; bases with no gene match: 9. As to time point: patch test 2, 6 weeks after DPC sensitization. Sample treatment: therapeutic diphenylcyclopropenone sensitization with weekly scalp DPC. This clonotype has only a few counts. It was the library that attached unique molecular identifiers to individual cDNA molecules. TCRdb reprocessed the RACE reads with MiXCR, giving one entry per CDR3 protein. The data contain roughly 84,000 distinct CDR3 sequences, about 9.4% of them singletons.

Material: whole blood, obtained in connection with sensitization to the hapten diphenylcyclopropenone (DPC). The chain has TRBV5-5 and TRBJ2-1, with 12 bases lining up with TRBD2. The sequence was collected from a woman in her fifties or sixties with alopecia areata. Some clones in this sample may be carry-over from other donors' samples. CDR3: CASRQLAGGSGNEQFF. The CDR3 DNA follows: TGTGCCAGCAGGCAACTAGCGGGAGGCTCAGGCAATGAGCAGTTCTTC.